This T cell receptor (beta chain) was recovered during a study of Graves' ophthalmopathy and Graves' hyperthyroidism. This clonotype was recorded at least ten times. RNA transcripts yielded amplified TCR beta CDR3 regions. The first-round RT-PCR employed HTBI primers together with the Qiagen OneStep RT-PCR kit. A multiplex PCR was then performed as the second round. MiXCR, applied by TCRdb to the multiplex PCR reads, yields one record per CDR3 protein. Of around 520,000 distinct CDR3 sequences listed, under 40% are singletons. Hyperthyroidism cases were recent diagnoses of under 2 months' duration in people aged 18 to 65. Exclusion covered patients with other autoimmune diseases or uncontrolled infections (as well as pregnancy or lactation). Material: peripheral blood or thyroid tissue (not recorded which). The sequence was collected from an adult man with Graves' hyperthyroidism.

CDR3 loop: CASSPPLGGGDSETQYF. As DNA, the CDR3 is TGTGCCAGCAGCCCACCGTTGGGCGGGGGGGACTCAGAGACCCAGTACTTC. The chain links TRBV7-9 to TRBJ2-5, with 9 nucleotides matching TRBD2. The CDR3 has 17 amino acids. Germline CDR1 reads SEHNR; CDR2 reads FQNEAQ (reference sequence). J lost 4 bases, V lost 5 bases, and 14 bases had no gene match. Supplemented by reference TRBV7-9 and TRBJ2-5, the full variable domain reads DTGVSQNPRHKITKRGQNVTFRCDPISEHNRLYWYRQTLGQGPEFLTYFQNEAQLEKSRLLSDRFSAERPKGSFSTLEIQRTEQGDSAMYLCASSPPLGGGDSETQYFGPGTRLLVL.